A selection of T cell receptor beta chains follows, all from one sample in a study of blood T cell repertoires in COVID-19. Assay used: immunoSEQ multiplex PCR; TCRdb lists only in-frame clones, some missing. The sample lists roughly 410,000 clones, around 87% occurring once. The sequencing sample was made of peripheral blood. Every receptor here comes from a woman aged 60-70 years with COVID-19, enrolled during active disease. Each CDR3 is given with its conserved first and last residue. D genes are given only for firm matches. Some rows have no size entry. The others give once, few or many, or a class for an expanded clone.

TRBV2	TRBJ2-1	-	-	CASSTVDKHNEQFF	TGTGCCAGCAGTACTGTGGACAAGCACAATGAGCAGTTCTTC
TRBV3-1/TRBV3-2	TRBJ2-7	-	-	CASSPDSRWRSEQYF	TGTGCCAGCAGCCCTGATTCTCGTTGGAGAAGCGAGCAGTACTTC
TRBV7-3	TRBJ2-6	TRBD1	-	CASSIGQGSSGANVLTF	TGTGCCAGCAGCATCGGACAGGGTTCCTCTGGGGCCAACGTCCTGACTTTC
TRBV18	TRBJ2-1	TRBD1	-	CASSPTGTGYNEQFF	TGTGCCAGCTCACCAACCGGGACAGGTTACAATGAGCAGTTCTTC
TRBV19	TRBJ1-4	TRBD1	-	CASSLKGASGMKLFF	TGTGCCAGTAGCTTAAAGGGGGCGAGCGGAATGAAACTGTTTTTT
TRBV9	TRBJ2-5	TRBD2	-	CASSPRGSGGVETQYF	TGTGCCAGCAGCCCCCGCGGGAGCGGGGGGGTGGAGACCCAGTACTTC
TRBV5-1	TRBJ2-7	TRBD1	-	CASSFTRQGLDEQYF	TGCGCCAGCAGCTTTACGAGACAGGGTCTCGACGAGCAGTACTTC
TRBV5-6	TRBJ2-5	-	-	CASSKIPYRGETQYF	TGTGCCAGCAGCAAAATTCCCTATCGGGGGGAGACCCAGTACTTC
TRBV19	TRBJ1-4	-	-	CASSISKPGFATNEKLFF	TGTGCCAGTAGTATATCCAAACCGGGATTTGCAACTAATGAAAAACTGTTTTTT
TRBV18	TRBJ2-5	-	once	CASSRPERETQYF	TGTGCCAGCTCACGGCCCGAGCGGGAGACCCAGTACTTC
TRBV6-1	TRBJ1-6	-	-	CASSEGRNSPLHF	TGTGCCAGCAGTGAAGGGAGGAATTCACCCCTCCACTTT
TRBV5-1	TRBJ1-4	-	-	CASSFRVDEKLFF	TGCGCCAGCAGCTTCCGGGTCGATGAAAAACTGTTTTTT
TRBV5-6	TRBJ1-2	-	-	CASSLAEINYGYTF	TGTGCCAGCAGCTTGGCCGAGATTAACTATGGCTACACCTTC
TRBV19	TRBJ1-4	TRBD1	-	CASSMTGGRGEKLFF	TGTGCCAGTAGTATGACAGGGGGCAGGGGAGAAAAACTGTTTTTT
TRBV19	TRBJ1-5	TRBD1	-	CASMVDRALNQPQHF	TGTGCCAGTATGGTGGACAGGGCTCTCAATCAGCCCCAGCATTTT
TRBV9	TRBJ1-1	-	-	CASSVVPGRTEAFF	TGTGCCAGCAGCGTAGTCCCAGGGCGCACTGAAGCTTTCTTT
TRBV28	TRBJ1-2	-	-	CASSSPGAGAGYTF	TGTGCCAGCAGTTCCCCGGGGGCGGGAGCTGGCTACACCTTC
TRBV2	TRBJ2-1	TRBD2	-	CATRRGGAGEQFF	TGTGCCACAAGACGGGGGGGCGCTGGTGAGCAGTTCTTC
TRBV6-5	TRBJ1-2	-	-	CASSYRDTNYGYTF	TGTGCCAGCAGTTACAGAGACACTAACTATGGCTACACCTTC
TRBV21-1	TRBJ2-7	-	-	CASSKGQRRGYEQYF	TGTGCCAGCAGCAAAGGGCAGCGCCGAGGTTACGAGCAGTACTTC
TRBV29-1	TRBJ2-2	TRBD1	once	CSVSGDRTTGELFF	TGCAGCGTTTCGGGGGACAGGACTACCGGGGAGCTGTTTTTT
TRBV12-3/TRBV12-4	TRBJ1-1	-	-	CASSGGWTEAFF	TGTGCCAGCAGCGGGGGTTGGACTGAAGCTTTCTTT
TRBV6-2/TRBV6-3	TRBJ1-5	TRBD1	-	CASSGRGLDQPQHF	TGTGCCAGCAGTGGCAGGGGGCTGGATCAGCCCCAGCATTTT
TRBV3-1/TRBV3-2	TRBJ2-2	TRBD1	-	CASSPRAGQAKVDTGELFF	TGTGCCAGCAGCCCCCGGGCCGGACAGGCAAAGGTTGACACCGGGGAGCTGTTTTTT
TRBV19	TRBJ1-2	-	-	CASRLGAGAAIYGYTF	TGTGCCAGTAGGCTTGGGGCGGGGGCGGCAATCTATGGCTACACCTTC
TRBV5-1	TRBJ1-1	-	-	CASSLPAGSAEAFF	TGCGCCAGCAGCTTGCCGGCAGGATCGGCTGAAGCTTTCTTT
TRBV19	TRBJ2-5	TRBD2	-	CASSPSGGHTRETQYF	TGTGCCAGTAGCCCTTCGGGGGGGCACACTAGGGAGACCCAGTACTTC
TRBV19	TRBJ1-4	TRBD1	-	CASKGAVYEKLFF	TGTGCCAGTAAGGGGGCAGTGTATGAAAAACTGTTTTTT